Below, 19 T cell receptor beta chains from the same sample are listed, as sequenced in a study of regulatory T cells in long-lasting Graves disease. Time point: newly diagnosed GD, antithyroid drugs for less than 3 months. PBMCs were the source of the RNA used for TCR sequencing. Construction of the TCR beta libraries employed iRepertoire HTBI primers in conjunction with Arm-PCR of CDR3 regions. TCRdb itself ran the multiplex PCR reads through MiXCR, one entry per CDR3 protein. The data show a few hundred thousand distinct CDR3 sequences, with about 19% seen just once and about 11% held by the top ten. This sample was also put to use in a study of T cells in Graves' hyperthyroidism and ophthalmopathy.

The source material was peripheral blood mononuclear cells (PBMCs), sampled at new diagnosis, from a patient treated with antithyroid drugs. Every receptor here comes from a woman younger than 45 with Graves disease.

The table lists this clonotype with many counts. This chain's CDR3 is CASSPGTATNTGELFF. The DNA of the CDR3 is TGTGCCAGCAGCCCCGGGACAGCCACGAACACCGGGGAGCTGTTTTTT. J is TRBJ2-2 and V is TRBV3-1, with 7 bases aligning to TRBD1. There are 16 residues in the CDR3. Trimming at V came to 4 bases and at J to 0 bases, leaving 5 bases not matched to a gene. Germline V gene sequence: CDR1 LGHDT, CDR2 YNNKEL (reference sequence).

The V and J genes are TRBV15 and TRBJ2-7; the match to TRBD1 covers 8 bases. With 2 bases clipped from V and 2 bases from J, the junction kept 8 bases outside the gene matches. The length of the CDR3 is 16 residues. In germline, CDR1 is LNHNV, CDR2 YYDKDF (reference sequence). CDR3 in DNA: TGTGCCACCAGCAGACTAGGACAGGGTGGCGCCTACGAGCAGTACTTC. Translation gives CATSRLGQGGAYEQYF.

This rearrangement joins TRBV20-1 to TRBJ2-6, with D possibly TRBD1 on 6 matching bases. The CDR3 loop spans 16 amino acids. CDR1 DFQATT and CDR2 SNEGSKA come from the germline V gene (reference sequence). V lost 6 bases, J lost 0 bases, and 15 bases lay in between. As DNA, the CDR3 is TGCAGTGCGGAACAGGGTCCCCCCTCTGGGGCCAACGTCCTGACTTTC. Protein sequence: CSAEQGPPSGANVLTF.

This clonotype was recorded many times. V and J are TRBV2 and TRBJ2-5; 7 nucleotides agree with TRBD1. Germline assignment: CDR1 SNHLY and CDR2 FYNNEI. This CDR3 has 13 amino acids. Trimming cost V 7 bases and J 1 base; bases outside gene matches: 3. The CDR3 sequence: CASNRDSQETQYF. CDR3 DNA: TGTGCCAGCAATCGGGACAGCCAAGAGACCCAGTACTTC.

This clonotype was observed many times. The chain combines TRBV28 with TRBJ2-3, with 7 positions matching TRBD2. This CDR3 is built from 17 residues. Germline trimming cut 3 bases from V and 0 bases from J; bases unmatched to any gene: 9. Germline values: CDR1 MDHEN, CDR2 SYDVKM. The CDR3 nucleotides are TGTGCCAGCAGTTTTTACAGAGCGGGGACTAGCACAGATACGCAGTATTTT. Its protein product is CASSFYRAGTSTDTQYF.

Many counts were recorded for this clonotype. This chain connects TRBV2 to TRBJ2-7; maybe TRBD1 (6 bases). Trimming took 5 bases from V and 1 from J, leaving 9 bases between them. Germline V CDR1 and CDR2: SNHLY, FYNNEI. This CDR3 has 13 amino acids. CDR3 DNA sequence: TGTGCCAGCAGTCGGGACATATCCTACGAGCAGTACTTC. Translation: CASSRDISYEQYF. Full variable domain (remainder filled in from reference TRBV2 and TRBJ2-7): EPEVTQTPSHQVTQMGQEVILRCVPISNHLYFYWYRQILGQKVEFLVSFYNNEISEKSEIFDDQFSVERPDGSNFTLKIRSTKLEDSAMYFCASSRDISYEQYFGPGTRLTVT.

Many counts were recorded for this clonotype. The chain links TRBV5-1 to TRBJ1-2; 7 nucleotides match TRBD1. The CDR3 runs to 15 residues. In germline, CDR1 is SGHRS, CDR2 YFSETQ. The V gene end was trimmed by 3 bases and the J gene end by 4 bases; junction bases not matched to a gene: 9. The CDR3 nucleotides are TGCGCCAGCAGCTCCTCTGGGACAGTCCTCTATGGCTACACCTTC. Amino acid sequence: CASSSSGTVLYGYTF.

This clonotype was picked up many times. CDR3 sequence reads: CASSVGLQSNYGYTF. The CDR3 coding sequence is TGTGCCAGCAGCGTAGGATTACAGAGTAACTATGGCTACACCTTC. This sequence joins TRBV9 and TRBJ1-2, with D uncertain. This CDR3 is 15 amino acids long. Trimming removed 0 bases at V and 1 base at J, with 10 bases between. Germline CDR1 reads SGDLS; CDR2 reads YYNGEE.

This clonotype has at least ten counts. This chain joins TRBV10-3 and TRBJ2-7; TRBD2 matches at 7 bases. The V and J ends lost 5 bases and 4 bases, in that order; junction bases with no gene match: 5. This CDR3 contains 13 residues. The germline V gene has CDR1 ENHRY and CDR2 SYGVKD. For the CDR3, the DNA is TGTGCCATCAGTAGACTAGCCGGATACGAGCAGTACTTC. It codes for CAISRLAGYEQYF.

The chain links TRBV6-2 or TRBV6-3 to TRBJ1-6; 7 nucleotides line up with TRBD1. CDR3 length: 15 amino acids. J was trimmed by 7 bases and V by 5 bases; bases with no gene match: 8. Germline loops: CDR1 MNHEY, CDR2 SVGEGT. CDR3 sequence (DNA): TGTGCCAGCAGTCGGGACAGTGCTTCCAATTCACCCCTCCACTTT. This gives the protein CASSRDSASNSPLHF.

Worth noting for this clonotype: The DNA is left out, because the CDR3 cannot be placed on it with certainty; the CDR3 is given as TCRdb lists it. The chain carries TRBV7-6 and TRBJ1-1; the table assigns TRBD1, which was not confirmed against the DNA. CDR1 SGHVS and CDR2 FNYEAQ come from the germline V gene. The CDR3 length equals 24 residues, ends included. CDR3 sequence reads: CASSVNTGQGETQYFGPGPSKAFF.

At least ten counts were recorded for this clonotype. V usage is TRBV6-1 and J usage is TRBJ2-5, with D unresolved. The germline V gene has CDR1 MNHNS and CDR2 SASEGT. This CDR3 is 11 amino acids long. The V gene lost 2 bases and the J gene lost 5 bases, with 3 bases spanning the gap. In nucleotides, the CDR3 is TGTGCCAGCAGTGAATGGGAGACCCAGTACTTC. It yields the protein CASSEWETQYF.

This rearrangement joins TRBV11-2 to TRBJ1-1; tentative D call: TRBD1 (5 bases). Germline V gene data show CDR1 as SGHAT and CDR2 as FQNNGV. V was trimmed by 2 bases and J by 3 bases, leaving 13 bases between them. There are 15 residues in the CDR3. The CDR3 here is CASSLFGRGDTEAFF. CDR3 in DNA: TGTGCCAGCAGCTTATTTGGGAGGGGCGACACTGAAGCTTTCTTT.

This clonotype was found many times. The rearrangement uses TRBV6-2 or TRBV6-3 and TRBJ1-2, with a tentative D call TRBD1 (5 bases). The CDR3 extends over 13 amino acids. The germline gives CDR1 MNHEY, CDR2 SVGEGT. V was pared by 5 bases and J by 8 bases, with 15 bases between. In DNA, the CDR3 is TGTGCCAGCAGTGTCCAGGGAGAAGTCGGCTACACCTTC. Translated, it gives CASSVQGEVGYTF.

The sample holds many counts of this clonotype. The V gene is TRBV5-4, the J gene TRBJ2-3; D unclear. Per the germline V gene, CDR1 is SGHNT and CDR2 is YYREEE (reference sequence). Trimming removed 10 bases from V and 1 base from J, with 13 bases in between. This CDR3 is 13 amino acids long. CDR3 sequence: CAHRIGGTDTQYF. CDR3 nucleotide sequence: TGTGCCCATAGGATTGGGGGCACAGATACGCAGTATTTT. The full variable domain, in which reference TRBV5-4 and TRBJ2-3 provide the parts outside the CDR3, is ETGVTQSPTHLIKTRGQQVTLRCSSQSGHNTVSWYQQALGQGPQFIFQYYREEENGRGNFPPRFSGLQFPNYSSELNVNALELDDSALYLCAHRIGGTDTQYFGPGTRLTVL.

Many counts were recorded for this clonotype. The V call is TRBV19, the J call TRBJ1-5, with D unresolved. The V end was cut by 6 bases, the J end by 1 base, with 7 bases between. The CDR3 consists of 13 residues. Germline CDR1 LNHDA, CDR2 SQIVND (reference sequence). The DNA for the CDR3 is TGTGCCAGTAGAACTTTGAGCAATCAGCCCCAGCATTTT. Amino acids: CASRTLSNQPQHF.

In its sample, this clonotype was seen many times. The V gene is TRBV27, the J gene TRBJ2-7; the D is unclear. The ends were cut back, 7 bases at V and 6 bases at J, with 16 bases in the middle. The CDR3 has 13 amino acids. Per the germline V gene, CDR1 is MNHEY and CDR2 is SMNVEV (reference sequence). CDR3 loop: CASNSVNLGEQYF. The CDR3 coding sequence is TGTGCCAGCAATTCGGTTAATTTGGGCGAGCAGTACTTC.

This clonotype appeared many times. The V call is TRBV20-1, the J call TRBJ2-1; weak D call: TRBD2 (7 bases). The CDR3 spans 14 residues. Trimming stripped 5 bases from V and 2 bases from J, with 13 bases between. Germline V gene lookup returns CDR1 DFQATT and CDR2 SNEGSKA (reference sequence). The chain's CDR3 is CSAGGAVAYNEQFF. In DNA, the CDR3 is TGCAGTGCTGGGGGGGCAGTGGCCTACAATGAGCAGTTCTTC.

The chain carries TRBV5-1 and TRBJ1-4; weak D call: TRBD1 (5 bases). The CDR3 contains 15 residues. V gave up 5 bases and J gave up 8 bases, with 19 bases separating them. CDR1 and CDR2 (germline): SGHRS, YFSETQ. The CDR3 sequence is CASRPTGLAEEKLFF. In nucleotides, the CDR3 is TGCGCCAGCAGGCCCACAGGCTTGGCAGAAGAAAAACTGTTTTTT.